What follows are 27 T cell receptor beta chains derived from one specimen sequenced in a study of blood T cells in healthy people across ages. Alongside a J-beta primer mix, a sample-barcoded 5' primer served in a second PCR lasting roughly 6 to 12 cycles. TCRdb passed the 5' RACE reads through MiXCR, listing each CDR3 protein once. This table holds around 2 million distinct CDR3 sequences, approximately 40% found once. Sequenced input: blood. These receptors all stem from a human donor in good health.

Points on this clonotype: A read error may account for a junction end that differs from germline. The genes are TRBV4-3 and TRBJ2-5; D is undetermined. Per germline, CDR1 LGHNA and CDR2 YSLEER. The CDR3 totals 16 residues. This CDR3 is CASSSQLSGGGETRYF. CDR3 DNA sequence: TGCGCCAGCAGCTCACAGCTCTCCGGCGGTGGAGAGACCCGGTACTTC.

The table lists this clonotype with a count of one. The chain employs TRBV20-1 and TRBJ2-3; maybe TRBD2 (5 bases). V shed 3 bases and J shed 4 bases, with 11 bases lying between them. This CDR3 has 13 residues. The germline gives CDR1 DFQATT, CDR2 SNEGSKA (reference sequence). The CDR3 loop reads CSASRYGADTQYF. The CDR3 nucleotides are TGCAGTGCTAGTAGGTACGGGGCAGATACGCAGTATTTT.

In its sample, this clonotype was seen a few times. The chain recombines TRBV9 with TRBJ1-5; the D is unclear. This CDR3 comprises 13 residues. The germline V gene encodes CDR1 SGDLS and CDR2 YYNGEE. V gave up 0 bases and J gave up 5 bases, with 6 bases separating them. Here the CDR3 DNA reads TGTGCCAGCAGCGTAGGGGGTCATCAGCCCCAGCATTTT. This gives the protein CASSVGGHQPQHF.

Written as DNA, the CDR3 is TGTGCCAGCAGTGTACGGACTAGCGGGGGCACAGATACGCAGTATTTT. Its protein product is CASSVRTSGGTDTQYF. V gene TRBV2 combines with J gene TRBJ2-3; TRBD2 agrees at 12 bases. CDR3 length: 16 amino acids. Trimming at V came to 4 bases and at J to 1 base, leaving 3 bases not matched to a gene. In germline, CDR1 is SNHLY, CDR2 FYNNEI.

Worth noting for this clonotype: It is unclear where the CDR3 begins or ends on the DNA, so no DNA is shown, and the CDR3 is as TCRdb lists it. The rearrangement uses TRBV6-6 and TRBJ1-2. Germline V gene sequence: CDR1 MNHNY, CDR2 SVGAGI (reference sequence). The CDR3 is made up of 15 amino acids, end residues included. This chain's CDR3 is CASSPFGGGNYGHTF.

CDR3: CASNSGGENNEQFF. The CDR3 DNA sequence: TGTGCCAGCAATAGCGGGGGGGAAAACAATGAGCAGTTCTTC. The chain is built from TRBV27 and TRBJ2-1; 11 nucleotides align to TRBD2. V gave up 7 bases and J gave up 5 bases; unmatched junction bases: 4. CDR1 and CDR2 (germline): MNHEY, SMNVEV (reference sequence). This CDR3 region has 14 residues.

This chain connects TRBV20-1 to TRBJ1-5, with D maybe TRBD1 (6 bases). The germline V and J ends were trimmed by 6 bases and 13 bases, with 22 bases remaining between them. The CDR3 length is 13 residues. Germline V gene data show CDR1 as DFQATT and CDR2 as SNEGSKA (reference sequence). DNA for the CDR3: TGCAGTGCCGAACAAACAGGGACATCCTCTCAGCATTTT. As protein: CSAEQTGTSSQHF.

V and J are TRBV10-3 and TRBJ2-7; 16 bases are shared with TRBD2. CDR3 size: 15 residues. Germline-derived CDR1 and CDR2 are ENHRY and SYGVKD. CDR3 sequence: CALGTSGGAYYEQYF. The CDR3 region has the DNA TGTGCTCTGGGGACTAGCGGGGGGGCTTACTACGAGCAGTACTTC.

The V call is TRBV7-2, the J call TRBJ2-1; 12 nucleotides line up with TRBD2. The CDR3 is 15 residues long. V was clipped by 3 bases and J by 10 bases; unmatched bases: 7. CDR1 and CDR2 (germline): SGHTA, FQGNSA. The DNA of the CDR3 is TGTGCCAGCAGCTTTACTAGCGGGGGGCTTCGCGAGCAGTTCTTC. This translates into CASSFTSGGLREQFF.

This clonotype was seen a handful of times. The rearrangement joins TRBV19 to TRBJ1-5, with 7 bases aligning to TRBD1. This CDR3 comprises 15 residues. Germline CDR1 is LNHDA and CDR2 is SQIVND (reference sequence). The J segment lost 7 bases and the V segment lost 5 bases, leaving 11 bases of the junction unmatched. CDR3 protein: CASSPQPTGDQPQHF. The CDR3, as DNA: TGTGCCAGTAGTCCCCAGCCTACAGGGGACCAGCCCCAGCATTTT.

The chain links TRBV20-1 to TRBJ2-7; D may be TRBD1 (6 bases). This CDR3 comprises 14 residues. Germline V gene sequence: CDR1 DFQATT, CDR2 SNEGSKA (reference sequence). Trimming shortened V by 3 bases and J by 3 bases, and 15 bases separated the two germline ends. CDR3 protein: CSASTSDRFYEQYF. Here the CDR3 DNA reads TGCAGTGCTAGCACCTCAGACAGGTTCTACGAGCAGTACTTC.

The chain employs TRBV29-1 and TRBJ2-5; 9 nucleotides line up with TRBD2. The better agreement between TRBJ2-1 and the DNA end casts doubt on the J call. Germline assignment: CDR1 SQVTM and CDR2 ANQGSEA. The CDR3 is made up of 14 amino acids. The CDR3: CSVAPSGVRETQFF. As DNA, the CDR3 is TGCAGCGTTGCGCCTAGCGGGGTGCGGGAGACCCAGTTCTTC.

Concerning this clonotype itself: One junction end does not reproduce the germline sequence, and a read error may be involved. This sequence joins TRBV3-1 and TRBJ2-3; 16 positions match TRBD2. This CDR3 region has 19 residues. The V gene's germline CDR1 is LGHDT and CDR2 YNNKEL (reference sequence). CDR3 sequence: CASSQEPGTSGGGTDTQYF. The CDR3, as DNA: TGTGCCAGTAGCCAAGAACCCGGGACTAGCGGGGGGGGCACAGATACGCAGTATTTT.

The V and J genes are TRBV27 and TRBJ2-5, with 8 nucleotides matching TRBD2. Germline values: CDR1 MNHEY, CDR2 SMNVEV (reference sequence). V trimming: 5 bases; J trimming: 2 bases; junction bases outside the gene matches: 7. This CDR3 is built from 15 residues. CDR3: CASSIQLAGQETQYF. CDR3 coding DNA: TGTGCCAGCAGTATCCAGTTAGCGGGGCAAGAGACCCAGTACTTC.

The CDR3 region has the DNA TGTGCCAGCAGCCAGGAACGTAACAATGAGCAGTTCTTC. Translation gives CASSQERNNEQFF. The chain is built from TRBV3-1 and TRBJ2-1, with D unclear. From germline, CDR1 is LGHDT and CDR2 YNNKEL (reference sequence). The CDR3 sequence is 13 residues long. The germline V and J ends were trimmed by 3 bases and 5 bases, with 8 bases remaining between them.

Worth noting for this clonotype: An end of the junction differs from the germline gene, which may be a read error. This sequence joins TRBV2 and TRBJ2-7; 9 nucleotides match TRBD1. The CDR3 covers 17 residues. The germline CDR1 and CDR2 sequences are SNHLY and FYNNEI. The CDR3 coding sequence is TGTGCCAACAGTGAAGTTTTTGGGACAGGGCTCTCCTACGAGCAGTACTTC. Amino acid sequence: CANSEVFGTGLSYEQYF.

The chain couples TRBV16 to TRBJ1-2; D unresolved. The CDR3 sequence is 12 residues long. In germline, CDR1 is KGHSY, CDR2 FQNENV. V lost 4 bases, J lost 4 bases, and 7 bases lay in between. The CDR3 loop is CASSRSAYGYTF. CDR3 nucleotide sequence: TGTGCCAGCAGCCGGTCGGCCTATGGCTACACCTTC.

CDR3 loop: CASSQIGTYNEQFF. As DNA, the CDR3 is TGCGCCAGCAGCCAGATCGGGACTTACAATGAGCAGTTCTTC. This rearrangement joins TRBV4-1 to TRBJ2-1; possible D gene TRBD2, 6 bases. CDR3 size: 14 residues. Per germline, CDR1 MGHRA and CDR2 YSYEKL. V lost 3 bases, J lost 4 bases, and 10 bases lay in between.

This rearrangement joins TRBV5-6 to TRBJ2-5; D is unresolved. This CDR3 spans 16 amino acids. V was cut by 3 bases and J by 5 bases, with 20 bases left in between. The germline V gene has CDR1 SGHDT and CDR2 YYEEEE. For the CDR3, the DNA is TGTGCCAGCAGCTCCTTTGAGGTCGAAGCTCAGGAGACCCAGTACTTC. Protein sequence: CASSSFEVEAQETQYF.

A word on this clonotype: It may be a read error: a sequence one base away is much more abundant. The V and J genes are TRBV20-1 and TRBJ2-1, with TRBD1 as a possible D gene (6 bases). CDR3 length: 12 amino acids. Germline values: CDR1 DFQATT, CDR2 SNEGSKA (reference sequence). The V end lost 5 bases, the J end lost 13 bases, and 18 bases lay between the germline ends. In DNA form, the CDR3 reads TGCAGTGCTGGACAGTTCCAAGAGACCCAGTTCTTC. Translated: CSAGQFQETQFF.

Note on this clonotype: Since the CDR3 does not end with the conserved phenylalanine or tryptophan, this likely comes from a read error. The V call is TRBV5-1, the J call TRBJ1-1, with a weak D call TRBD1 (5 bases). The CDR3 has 16 amino acids. V was shortened by 2 bases and J by 4 bases, with 18 bases between the two germline ends. Germline V lookup: CDR1 SGHRS, CDR2 YFSETQ. This CDR3 reads CASSLGQGGLGTEAFY. The CDR3 region has the DNA TGCGCCAGCAGCTTAGGGCAGGGAGGCTTGGGCACTGAAGCTTTCTAT.

This clonotype was detected a few times. The chain combines TRBV7-3 with TRBJ2-6, with TRBD1 identical over 10 bases. CDR1 is SGHTA and CDR2 is FQGTGA in the germline V gene. With 5 bases clipped from V and 0 bases from J, the junction kept 4 bases outside the gene matches. This CDR3 contains 17 residues. DNA for the CDR3: TGTGCCAGCAGCCTAGACAGGGGGCTCTCTGGGGCCAACGTCCTGACTTTC. Protein product: CASSLDRGLSGANVLTF.

The table lists this clonotype with a few counts. The V and J genes are TRBV6-6 and TRBJ2-7, with D perhaps matching TRBD1 (6 bases). Germline V gene sequence: CDR1 MNHNY, CDR2 SVGAGI (reference sequence). This CDR3 region has 13 residues. V was cut by 10 bases and J by 2 bases, with 15 bases left in between. The CDR3 sequence is CAIQKQGAYEQYF. The CDR3 nucleotides read TGTGCCATTCAAAAACAGGGCGCCTACGAGCAGTACTTC.

The chain carries TRBV11-2 and TRBJ2-2; D possibly corresponds to TRBD2 (5 bases). The germline V gene encodes CDR1 SGHAT and CDR2 FQNNGV. V was cut by 5 bases and J by 8 bases, with 18 bases left in between. The CDR3 is made up of 15 amino acids. For the CDR3, the DNA is TGTGCCAGCAGCCGGAGCGGACCGGCCACTGGGGAGCTGTTTTTT. Translating gives CASSRSGPATGELFF.

This clonotype was picked up a small number of times. The CDR3 spells CASSRLAGGPYEQYF. The CDR3 region has the DNA TGTGCCAGCAGTCGACTAGCGGGGGGGCCTTACGAGCAGTACTTC. The chain has TRBV6-2 or TRBV6-3 and TRBJ2-7, with TRBD2 identical over 14 bases. The CDR3 consists of 15 residues. V lost 5 bases and J lost 4; bases outside the gene matches: 4. The germline V gene has CDR1 MNHEY and CDR2 SVGEGT.

This chain uses TRBV6-5 with TRBJ1-1; D perhaps matches TRBD1 (6 bases). The CDR3 runs to 14 residues. Germline CDR1 reads MNHEY; CDR2 reads SVGAGI. V was clipped by 5 bases and J by 3 bases, with 13 bases between them. The CDR3 sequence: CASSTGYEDTEAFF. The CDR3 DNA reads as TGTGCCAGCAGTACAGGGTACGAGGACACTGAAGCTTTCTTT.

The chain has TRBV20-1 and TRBJ2-7; unclear D gene. Trimming stripped 0 bases from V and 3 bases from J, with 15 bases between. The CDR3 length is 15 residues. CDR1 and CDR2 (germline): DFQATT, SNEGSKA (reference sequence). The DNA of the CDR3 is TGCAGTGCTAGAGATCCGGGCTCCTCAGGCTACGAGCAGTACTTC. Amino acids: CSARDPGSSGYEQYF.